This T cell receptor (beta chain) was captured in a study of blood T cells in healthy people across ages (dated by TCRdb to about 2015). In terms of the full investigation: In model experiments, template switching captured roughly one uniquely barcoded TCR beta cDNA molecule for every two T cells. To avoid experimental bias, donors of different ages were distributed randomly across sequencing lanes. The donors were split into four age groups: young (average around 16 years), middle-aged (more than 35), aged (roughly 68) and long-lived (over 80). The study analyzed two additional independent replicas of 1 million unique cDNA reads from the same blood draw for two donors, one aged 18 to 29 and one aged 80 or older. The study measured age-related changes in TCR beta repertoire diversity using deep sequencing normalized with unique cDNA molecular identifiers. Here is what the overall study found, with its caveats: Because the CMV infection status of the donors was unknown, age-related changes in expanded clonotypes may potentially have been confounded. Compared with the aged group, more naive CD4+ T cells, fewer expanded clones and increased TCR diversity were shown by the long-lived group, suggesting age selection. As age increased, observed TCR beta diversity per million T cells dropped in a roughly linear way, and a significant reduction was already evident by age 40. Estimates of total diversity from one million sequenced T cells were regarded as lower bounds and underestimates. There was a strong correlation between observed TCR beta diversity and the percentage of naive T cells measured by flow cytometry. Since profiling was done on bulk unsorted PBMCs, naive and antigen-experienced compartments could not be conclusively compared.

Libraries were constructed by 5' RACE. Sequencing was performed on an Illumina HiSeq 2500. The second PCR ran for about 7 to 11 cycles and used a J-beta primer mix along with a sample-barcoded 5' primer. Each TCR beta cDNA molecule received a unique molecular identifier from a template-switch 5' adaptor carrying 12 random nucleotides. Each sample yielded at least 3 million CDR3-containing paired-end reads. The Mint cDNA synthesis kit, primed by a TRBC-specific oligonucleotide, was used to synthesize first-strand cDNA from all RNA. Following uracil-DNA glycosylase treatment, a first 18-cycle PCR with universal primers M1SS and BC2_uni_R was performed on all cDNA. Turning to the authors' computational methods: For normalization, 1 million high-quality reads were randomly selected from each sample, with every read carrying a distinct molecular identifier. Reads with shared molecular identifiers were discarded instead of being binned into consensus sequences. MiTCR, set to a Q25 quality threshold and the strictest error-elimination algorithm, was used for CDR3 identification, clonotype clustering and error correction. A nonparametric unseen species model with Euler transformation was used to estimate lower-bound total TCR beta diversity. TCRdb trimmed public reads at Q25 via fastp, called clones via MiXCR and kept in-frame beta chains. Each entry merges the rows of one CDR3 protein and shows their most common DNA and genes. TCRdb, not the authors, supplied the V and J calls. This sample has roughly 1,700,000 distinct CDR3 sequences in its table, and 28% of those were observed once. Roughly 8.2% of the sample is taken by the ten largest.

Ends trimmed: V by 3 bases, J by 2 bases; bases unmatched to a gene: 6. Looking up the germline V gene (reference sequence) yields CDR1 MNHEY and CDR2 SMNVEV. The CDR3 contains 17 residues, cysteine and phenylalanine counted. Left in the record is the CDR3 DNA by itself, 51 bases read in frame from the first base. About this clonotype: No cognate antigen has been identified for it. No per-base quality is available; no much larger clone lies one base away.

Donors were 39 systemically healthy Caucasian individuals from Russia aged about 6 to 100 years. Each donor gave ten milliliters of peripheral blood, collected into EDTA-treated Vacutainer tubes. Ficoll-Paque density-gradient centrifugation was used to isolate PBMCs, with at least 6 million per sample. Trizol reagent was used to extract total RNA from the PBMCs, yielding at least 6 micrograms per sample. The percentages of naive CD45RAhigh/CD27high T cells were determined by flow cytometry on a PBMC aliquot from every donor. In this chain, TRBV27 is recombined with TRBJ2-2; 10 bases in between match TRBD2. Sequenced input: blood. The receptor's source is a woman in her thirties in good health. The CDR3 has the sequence CASSFKAGGPNTGELFF. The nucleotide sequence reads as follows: TGTGCCAGCAGTTTCAAAGCGGGAGGGCCTAACACCGGGGAGCTGTTTTTT.